A selection of T cell receptor beta chains follows, all from one sample in a study of T cell repertoires in cytomegalovirus infection. These receptors are not linked to any known antigen. MiXCR was run by TCRdb on the reads, yielding one entry per CDR3 protein. The repertoire holds about 270,000 distinct CDR3 sequences, less than 25% seen once, with about 21% in the top ten. Specimen: cultured PBMCs, collected from culture after CMV antigen stimulation. The receptors stem from a human donor in good health (CMV status not recorded). Some clones in this sample may be carry-over from other donors' samples. The CDR3 runs from the conserved cysteine through the conserved F or W. Fields, in order: D gene, clone size, J gene, V gene, CDR3 DNA, CDR3 protein. D genes are given only for firm matches. Only part of the rows carry a size: once, few, many, or a class if the clone is expanded.

TRBD2	.	TRBJ2-1	TRBV5-3	TGTGCCAGCAATGCGGGGACTAGCGGGAGTAATGAGCAGTTCTTC	CASNAGTSGSNEQFF
.	few	TRBJ2-7	TRBV6-5	TGTGCCAGCAGTTACCAAGGGATTTCGAGGGGCGAGCAGTACTTC	CASSYQGISRGEQYF
.	.	TRBJ1-2	TRBV29-1	TGCAGCGTTGATCGGAACCCTCCATCGGCTGTCCTTAGTTATGGCTACACCTTC	CSVDRNPPSAVLSYGYTF
.	.	TRBJ2-4	TRBV24-1	TGTGCCACCAGTGACAGGACCAAAAACATTCAGTACTTC	CATSDRTKNIQYF
TRBD1	few	TRBJ2-7	TRBV7-9	TGTGCCAGCAGCTTACGGGACAGGGGGTACTACGAGCAGTACTTC	CASSLRDRGYYEQYF
.	many	TRBJ2-1	TRBV5-4	TGTGCCAGCAGCTTTGGCCCTGAGCAGTTCTTC	CASSFGPEQFF
.	.	TRBJ2-3	TRBV30	TGTGCCTGGAGTGCTCGGGCAGATACGCAGTATTTT	CAWSARADTQYF
.	.	TRBJ2-5	TRBV27	TGTGCCAGCAGTTCCAGGGCTCAAGAGACCCAGTACTTC	CASSSRAQETQYF
TRBD1	few	TRBJ1-5	TRBV7-2	TGTGCCAGCAGCAGTAGACAGGGGGCTTGGGAGCCCCAGCATTTT	CASSSRQGAWEPQHF
TRBD2	few	TRBJ2-1	TRBV5-4	TGTGCCAGCAGCCCGGAGTCTAGCGGGAGACATGAGCAGTTCTTC	CASSPESSGRHEQFF
.	.	TRBJ2-2	TRBV9	TGTGCCAGCGTTCCCCACGGGCCTCTGGCCGGGGAGCTGTTTTTT	CASVPHGPLAGELFF
.	.	TRBJ1-5	TRBV27	TGTGCCAGCAGTTTATGGGGCGAGGGGAAGGCATCCGGGCCCCAGCATTTT	CASSLWGEGKASGPQHF
TRBD1	.	TRBJ1-2	TRBV6-1	TGTGCCAGCAGCCGAGAACGACAGGGGAGCTATGGCTACACCTTC	CASSRERQGSYGYTF
.	few	TRBJ1-1	TRBV20-1	TGCAGTGCTAGTCGGGACATGAACACTGAAGCTTTCTTT	CSASRDMNTEAFF
.	few	TRBJ2-1	TRBV27	TGTGCCAGCAGTTCTACCCCCTCCTACAATGAGCAGTTCTTC	CASSSTPSYNEQFF
.	few	TRBJ2-3	TRBV4-2	TGTGCCAGCAGCCGGGACTTCGGGGATACGCAGTATTTT	CASSRDFGDTQYF
.	few	TRBJ2-1	TRBV7-2	TGTGCCAGCAGCTTAGCGCGCAGGTACAATGAGCAGTTCTTC	CASSLARRYNEQFF
.	many	TRBJ2-1	TRBV7-2	TGTGCCAGCAGCCGAGAGGCCCTACAGCTGAACAATGAGCAGTTCTTC	CASSREALQLNNEQFF
TRBD1	few	TRBJ1-1	TRBV12-3/TRBV12-4	TGTGCCAGCAGCTCCGGGACAGGCCCGGCTTTCTTT	CASSSGTGPAFF
.	few	TRBJ2-1	TRBV4-1	TGCGCCAGCAGCCAAGAAACCGGGACTTGGTCCTACAATGAGCAGTTCTTC	CASSQETGTWSYNEQFF
.	.	TRBJ1-5	TRBV20-1	TGCAGTGCTAGGGCTAACAGGGTAGAGCAGCCCCAGCATTTT	CSARANRVEQPQHF
.	few	TRBJ2-2	TRBV29-1	TGCAGCGCGGCCCGGCTCACCGGGGAGCTGTTTTTT	CSAARLTGELFF
.	many	TRBJ1-2	TRBV7-9	TGTGCCAGCAGCTTAGGATTCGGGGAGTCCTATGGCTACACCTTC	CASSLGFGESYGYTF
TRBD2	many	TRBJ2-7	TRBV7-8	TGTGCCAGCAGCTTAGGGGGGGGTCCCTACGAGCAGTACTTC	CASSLGGGPYEQYF
TRBD1	.	TRBJ1-4	TRBV28	TGTGCCAGCAGTTTAATGGGACAGGGTAATGAAAAACTGTTTTTT	CASSLMGQGNEKLFF
TRBD1	.	TRBJ1-6	TRBV20-1	TGCAGTGCTGGCCCGGGACAGGGGGTCGACGCCTATAATTCACCCCTCCACTTT	CSAGPGQGVDAYNSPLHF
TRBD2	.	TRBJ2-5	TRBV20-1	TGCAGTGCCAGCGCTAGCGGGAGGGCCGGGGAGACCCAGTACTTC	CSASASGRAGETQYF
TRBD1	.	TRBJ2-7	TRBV2	TGTGCCAGCAGTATGATTCCTTCTGGGACAGGGGTGTACGAGCAGTACTTC	CASSMIPSGTGVYEQYF
TRBD1	few	TRBJ1-2	TRBV6-5	TGTGCCAGCAGTTACGCGGGACAGGGGTATGGCTACACCTTC	CASSYAGQGYGYTF
TRBD1	.	TRBJ1-1	TRBV9	TGTGCCAGCAGCCCACACCGGACAGGGCGGAACACTGAAGCTTTCTTT	CASSPHRTGRNTEAFF
.	many	TRBJ1-1	TRBV7-2	TGTGCCAGCAGCACCCAAGGGCAAATGAACACTGAAGCTTTCTTT	CASSTQGQMNTEAFF
.	few	TRBJ2-3	TRBV7-2	TGTGCCAGCAGCTTTCGACCCACAGATACGCAGTATTTT	CASSFRPTDTQYF
.	many	TRBJ2-5	TRBV7-6	TGTGCCAGCAGACCCACTGCCGAGCCGTGGGAGACCCAGTACTTC	CASRPTAEPWETQYF
.	.	TRBJ1-1	TRBV6-2/TRBV6-3	TGTGCCAGCAGTTACTTTCAGGGGAGTTCTGAAGCTTTCTTT	CASSYFQGSSEAFF
TRBD2	.	TRBJ2-1	TRBV6-2/TRBV6-3	TGTGCCAGCAGTTCGGGGACTAGCGGGAGAATGTATGAGCAGTTCTTC	CASSSGTSGRMYEQFF
TRBD1	.	TRBJ1-1	TRBV11-3	TGTGCCAGCAGCATCCGGGACAGGGGGATGAACACTGAAGCTTTCTTT	CASSIRDRGMNTEAFF
.	once	TRBJ2-1	TRBV6-8	TGTGCCAGCAGAACCGGGACCGAGCAGTTCTTC	CASRTGTEQFF
.	.	TRBJ2-6	TRBV7-7	TGTGCCAGCAGCTTATCCTCTCCTAGAGGGGCTGCACCCTCTGGGGCCAACGTCCTGACTTTC	CASSLSSPRGAAPSGANVLTF
.	few	TRBJ2-2	TRBV6-6	TGTGCCAGCAGTTACTCCCTGTCCGGTTGGCTGTTTTTT	CASSYSLSGWLFF
.	few	TRBJ2-3	TRBV9	TGTGCCAGCAGCTCAGGGAGCTTCACAGATACGCAGTATTTT	CASSSGSFTDTQYF
.	many	TRBJ2-7	TRBV7-9	TGTGCCAGCAGCTTAAGTCAGTACGAGCAGTACTTC	CASSLSQYEQYF
.	many	TRBJ1-1	TRBV12-3/TRBV12-4	TGTGCCAGCAGCCGTCTCCAGGGAGGGGGGAACACTGAAGCTTTCTTT	CASSRLQGGGNTEAFF
.	few	TRBJ1-2	TRBV28	TGTGCCAGCAGTTCAGAGGGGGGCTTCTATGGCTACACCTTC	CASSSEGGFYGYTF
TRBD2	.	TRBJ2-2	TRBV5-4	TGTGCCAGCAGTCGACTAGCGGGAGGGCCTATGTCCGGGGAGCTGTTTTTT	CASSRLAGGPMSGELFF
.	.	TRBJ2-4	TRBV28	TGTGCCAGCAGTGCCAAAGTCCCAGGGGCGGTCGCCAAAAACATTCAGTACTTC	CASSAKVPGAVAKNIQYF
.	.	TRBJ2-3	TRBV6-5	TGTGCCATCGAGGACAGAAACACAGATACGCAGTATTTT	CAIEDRNTDTQYF
.	many	TRBJ1-4	TRBV7-2	TGTGCCAGCAGCTTTTATCCTTTCAATGAAAAACTGTTTTTT	CASSFYPFNEKLFF
.	few	TRBJ1-4	TRBV7-9	TGTGCCAGCAGTCCATATGAAAAACTGTTTTTT	CASSPYEKLFF
TRBD1	.	TRBJ1-1	TRBV2	TGTGCCAGCAGTAAGGACAGGGGAAACACTGAAGCTTTCTTT	CASSKDRGNTEAFF
TRBD2	few	TRBJ2-3	TRBV12-3/TRBV12-4	TGTGCCAGCAGTAAGACTAGCGCCCCAGATACGCAGTATTTT	CASSKTSAPDTQYF
.	few	TRBJ1-2	TRBV11-3	TGTGCCAGCAGCTTATCGGCAGGGGTGTTTGGTGGCTACACCTTC	CASSLSAGVFGGYTF
TRBD1	.	TRBJ1-1	TRBV28	TGTGCCAGCAGTCCGACGACAGGGGAGGACACTGAAGCTTTCTTT	CASSPTTGEDTEAFF